The subject of this entry is one T cell receptor (beta chain). The sample comes from a study of blood T cell repertoires in COVID-19. Produced via immunoSEQ multiplex PCR; TCRdb's table is partial and in-frame only. Seen here are some 48,000 clones, 70% to 85% observed once, and the top ten hold less than 8%. Between the trimmed V and J ends, which lost 4 bases and 8 bases, there was a span of 20 bases. The CDR3 is 16 amino acids. CDR1 is MDHEN and CDR2 is SYDVKM in the germline V gene. The rearrangement uses TRBV28 and TRBJ1-4, with a possible D match to TRBD1 (6 bases). The source material was peripheral blood. The TCR was taken from a human donor in a cohort sampled during active COVID-19. CDR3 amino acids: CASSWNSRGVVEKLFF. CDR3 coding DNA: TGTGCCAGCAGTTGGAATAGCAGGGGCGTCGTAGAAAAACTGTTTTTT.